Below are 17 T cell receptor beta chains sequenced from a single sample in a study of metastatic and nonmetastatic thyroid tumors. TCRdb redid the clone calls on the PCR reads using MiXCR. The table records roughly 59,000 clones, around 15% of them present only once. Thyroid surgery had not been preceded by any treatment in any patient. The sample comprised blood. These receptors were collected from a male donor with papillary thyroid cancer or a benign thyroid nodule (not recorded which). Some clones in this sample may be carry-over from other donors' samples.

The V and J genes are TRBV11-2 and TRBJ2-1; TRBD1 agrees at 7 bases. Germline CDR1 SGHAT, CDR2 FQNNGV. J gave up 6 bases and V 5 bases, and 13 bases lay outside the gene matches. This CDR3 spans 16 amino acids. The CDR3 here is CASSPQTGCSINEQFF. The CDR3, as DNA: TGTGCCAGCAGCCCGCAGACAGGGTGCAGCATCAATGAGCAGTTCTTC.

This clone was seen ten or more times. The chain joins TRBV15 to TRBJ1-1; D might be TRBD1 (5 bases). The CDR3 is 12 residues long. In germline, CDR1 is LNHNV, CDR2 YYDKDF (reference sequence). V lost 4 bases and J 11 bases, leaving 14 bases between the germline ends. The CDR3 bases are TGTGCCACCAGCAAAAACAGGTTTGAGGCTTTCTTT. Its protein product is CATSKNRFEAFF.

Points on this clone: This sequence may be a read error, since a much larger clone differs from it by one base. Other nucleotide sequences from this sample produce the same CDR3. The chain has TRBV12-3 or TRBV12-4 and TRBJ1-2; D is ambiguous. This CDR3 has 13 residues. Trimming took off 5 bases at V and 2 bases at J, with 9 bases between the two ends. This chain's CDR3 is CASSAHQNYGYTF. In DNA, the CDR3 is TGTGCCAGCAGTGCTCACCAGAACTATGGCTACACCTTC.

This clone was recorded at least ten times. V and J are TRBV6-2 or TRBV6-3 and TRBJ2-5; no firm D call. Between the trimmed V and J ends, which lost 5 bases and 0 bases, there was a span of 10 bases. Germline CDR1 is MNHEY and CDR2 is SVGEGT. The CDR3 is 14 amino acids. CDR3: CASSLSEYQETQYF. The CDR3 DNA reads TGTGCCAGCAGTCTCTCAGAGTACCAAGAGACCCAGTACTTC.

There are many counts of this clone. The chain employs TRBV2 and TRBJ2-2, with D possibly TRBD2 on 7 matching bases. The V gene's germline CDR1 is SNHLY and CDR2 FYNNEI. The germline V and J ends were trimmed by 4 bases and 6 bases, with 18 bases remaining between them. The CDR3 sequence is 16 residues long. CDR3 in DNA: TGTGCCAGCAGTGTTAGAAGAGGGGGGGCTCCCGGGGAGCTGTTTTTT. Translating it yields CASSVRRGGAPGELFF. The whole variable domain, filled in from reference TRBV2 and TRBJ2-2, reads EPEVTQTPSHQVTQMGQEVILRCVPISNHLYFYWYRQILGQKVEFLVSFYNNEISEKSEIFDDQFSVERPDGSNFTLKIRSTKLEDSAMYFCASSVRRGGAPGELFFGEGSRLTVL.

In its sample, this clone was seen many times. CDR3 region: CASSLRPGLAGEQFF. Here the CDR3 DNA reads TGTGCCAGCAGTTTAAGGCCCGGACTAGCGGGTGAGCAGTTCTTC. This chain links TRBV12-3 or TRBV12-4 with TRBJ2-1, with TRBD2 identical over 11 bases. The ends lost 2 bases at V and 9 bases at J; junction bases unmatched: 6. The length of the CDR3 is 15 residues.

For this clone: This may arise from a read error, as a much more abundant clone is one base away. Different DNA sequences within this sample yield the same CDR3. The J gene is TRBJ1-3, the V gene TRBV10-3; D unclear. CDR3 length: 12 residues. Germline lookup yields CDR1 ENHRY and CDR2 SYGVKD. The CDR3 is CAISDVGNTIYF. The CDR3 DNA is TGTGCCATCAGTGACGTTGGAAACACAATATATTTT.

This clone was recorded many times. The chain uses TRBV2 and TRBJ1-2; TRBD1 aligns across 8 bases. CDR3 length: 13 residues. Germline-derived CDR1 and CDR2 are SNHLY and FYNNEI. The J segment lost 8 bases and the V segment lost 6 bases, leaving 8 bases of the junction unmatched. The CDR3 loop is CASRERQGMGYTF. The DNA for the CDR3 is TGTGCCAGCAGGGAAAGACAGGGGATGGGCTACACCTTC.

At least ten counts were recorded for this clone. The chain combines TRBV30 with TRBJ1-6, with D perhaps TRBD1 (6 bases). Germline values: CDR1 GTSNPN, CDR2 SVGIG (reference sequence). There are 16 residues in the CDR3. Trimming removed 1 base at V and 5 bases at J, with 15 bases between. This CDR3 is CAWSASGDGHNSPLHF. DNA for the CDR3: TGTGCCTGGAGTGCCTCAGGGGACGGACATAATTCACCCCTCCACTTT. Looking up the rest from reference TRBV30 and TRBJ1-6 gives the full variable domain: SQTIHQWPATLVQPVGSPLSLECTVEGTSNPNLYWYRQAAGRGLQLLFYSVGIGQISSEVPQNLSASRPQDRQFILSSKKLLLSDSGFYLCAWSASGDGHNSPLHFGNGTRLTVT.

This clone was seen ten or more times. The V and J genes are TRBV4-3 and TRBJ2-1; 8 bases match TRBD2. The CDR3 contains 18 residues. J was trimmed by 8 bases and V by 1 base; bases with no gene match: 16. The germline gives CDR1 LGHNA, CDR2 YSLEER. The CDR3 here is CASSQGSLREDYIYEQFF. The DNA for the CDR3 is TGCGCCAGCAGCCAAGGAAGTTTGCGGGAGGACTATATTTATGAGCAGTTCTTC.

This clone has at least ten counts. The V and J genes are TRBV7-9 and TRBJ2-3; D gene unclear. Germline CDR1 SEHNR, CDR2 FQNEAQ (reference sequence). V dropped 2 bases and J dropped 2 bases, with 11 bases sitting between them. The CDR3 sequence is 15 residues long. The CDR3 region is CASSLSPTYTDTQYF. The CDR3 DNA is TGTGCCAGCAGCTTATCTCCCACCTACACAGATACGCAGTATTTT.

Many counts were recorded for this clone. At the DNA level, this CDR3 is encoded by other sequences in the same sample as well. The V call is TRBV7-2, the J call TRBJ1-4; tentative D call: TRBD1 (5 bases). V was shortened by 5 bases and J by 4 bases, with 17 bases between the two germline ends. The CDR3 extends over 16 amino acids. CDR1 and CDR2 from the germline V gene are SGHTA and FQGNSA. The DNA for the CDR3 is TGTGCCAGCAGCCGAAATAGACAGTCCCATAATGAAAAACTGTTTTTT. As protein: CASSRNRQSHNEKLFF.

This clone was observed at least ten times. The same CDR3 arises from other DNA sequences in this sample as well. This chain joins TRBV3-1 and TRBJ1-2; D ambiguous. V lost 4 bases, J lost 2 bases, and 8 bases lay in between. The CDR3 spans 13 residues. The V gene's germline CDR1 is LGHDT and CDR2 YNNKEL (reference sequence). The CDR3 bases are TGTGCCAGCAGCCTAGGAGTGAACTATGGCTACACCTTC. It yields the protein CASSLGVNYGYTF.

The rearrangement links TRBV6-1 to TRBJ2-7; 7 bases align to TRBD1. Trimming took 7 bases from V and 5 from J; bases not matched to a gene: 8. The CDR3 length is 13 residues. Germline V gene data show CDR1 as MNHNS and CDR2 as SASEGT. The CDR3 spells CASISGGFDEQYF. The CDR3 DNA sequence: TGTGCCAGCATATCAGGGGGTTTCGACGAGCAGTACTTC.

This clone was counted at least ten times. The CDR3 sequence is CASSTLLNTEAFF. The DNA of the CDR3 is TGTGCCAGCAGTACTCTTCTGAACACTGAAGCTTTCTTT. The V call is TRBV28, the J call TRBJ1-1; D remains unclear. Looked up from germline, CDR1 is MDHEN and CDR2 is SYDVKM. The CDR3 is 13 amino acids. Trimming took 5 bases from V and 0 from J, leaving 7 bases between them.

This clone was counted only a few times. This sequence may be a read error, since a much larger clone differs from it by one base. This chain's CDR3 is CASSLRELGELFF. Here the CDR3 DNA reads TGTGCCAGCAGCTTGCGGGAGTTAGGGGAGCTGTTTTTT. V gene TRBV7-9 combines with J gene TRBJ2-2; the match to TRBD2 covers 7 bases. The CDR3 is 13 residues long. Germline CDR1 reads SEHNR; CDR2 reads FQNEAQ (reference sequence). Germline trimming cut 3 bases from V and 8 bases from J; bases unmatched to any gene: 3.

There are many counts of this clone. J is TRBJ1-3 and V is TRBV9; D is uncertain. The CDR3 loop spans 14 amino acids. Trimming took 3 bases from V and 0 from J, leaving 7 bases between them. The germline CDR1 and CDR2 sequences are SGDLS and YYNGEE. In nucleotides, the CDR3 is TGTGCCAGCAGCGAGGAGAACTCTGGAAACACCATATATTTT. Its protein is CASSEENSGNTIYF.